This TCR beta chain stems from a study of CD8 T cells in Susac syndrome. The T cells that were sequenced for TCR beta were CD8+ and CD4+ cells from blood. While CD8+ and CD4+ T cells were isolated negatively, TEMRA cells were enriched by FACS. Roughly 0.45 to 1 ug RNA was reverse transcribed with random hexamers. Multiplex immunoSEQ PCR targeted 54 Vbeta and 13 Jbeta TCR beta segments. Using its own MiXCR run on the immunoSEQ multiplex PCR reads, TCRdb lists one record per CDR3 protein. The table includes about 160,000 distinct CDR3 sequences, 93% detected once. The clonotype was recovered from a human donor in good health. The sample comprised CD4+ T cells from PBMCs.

The CDR3 spells CASSVSGLFYNEQFF. CDR3 sequence (DNA): TGTGCCAGCAGCGTTTCGGGACTCTTTTACAATGAGCAGTTCTTC. The genes are TRBV9 and TRBJ2-1; D might be TRBD2 (6 bases). The CDR3 totals 15 residues. The germline CDR1 and CDR2 sequences are SGDLS and YYNGEE. Trimming took off 2 bases at V and 4 bases at J, with 13 bases between the two ends.